These T cell receptor beta chains were read from a single sample in a study of T cell clones after liver transplantation. The method was immunoSEQ multiplex PCR; TCRdb's version includes in-frame clones alone and lacks a portion of them. The table includes about 78,000 clones, roughly 80% detected once. The source was CD4+ T cells from blood, collected before liver transplant. The receptors here all came from a human donor who received a liver transplant. CDR3s include the opening cysteine and the closing phenylalanine or tryptophan. Each record gives: CDR3 DNA, CDR3 protein, J gene, clone size, D gene, V gene. D genes are given only for firm matches. Clone size is stated in some rows and not others, as once, few, many or a class when expanded.

CDR3 DNA: TGTGCCAGCAGTGAACGACAGATGACAGATACGCAGTATTTT
CDR3 protein: CASSERQMTDTQYF
J gene: TRBJ2-3
clone size: -
D gene: -
V gene: TRBV2

CDR3 DNA: TGTGCCAGCAGTAACACAGGGTTTGGGGACTATGGCTACACCTTC
CDR3 protein: CASSNTGFGDYGYTF
J gene: TRBJ1-2
clone size: few
D gene: -
V gene: TRBV28

CDR3 DNA: TGTGCCACCAGCAGAGACCTCGGCGGGGGGACTGAAGCTTTCTTT
CDR3 protein: CATSRDLGGGTEAFF
J gene: TRBJ1-1
clone size: once
D gene: -
V gene: TRBV15

CDR3 DNA: TGTGCCAGCAGCGCCCTAAAAAGGGGTGAACTGTTTTTT
CDR3 protein: CASSALKRGELFF
J gene: TRBJ1-4
clone size: -
D gene: -
V gene: TRBV9

CDR3 DNA: TGCGCCAGCAGCTTGGGACAGGCGGCCCACGAGCAGTACTTC
CDR3 protein: CASSLGQAAHEQYF
J gene: TRBJ2-7
clone size: -
D gene: -
V gene: TRBV5-1

CDR3 DNA: TGTGCCAGCAGCCCGCCCCGATTACAGGGAGGGCGGGCAACTAATGAAAAACTGTTTTTT
CDR3 protein: CASSPPRLQGGRATNEKLFF
J gene: TRBJ1-4
clone size: -
D gene: -
V gene: TRBV5-8

CDR3 DNA: TGCAGCGTACACGGGACCACCTACAATGAGCAGTTCTTC
CDR3 protein: CSVHGTTYNEQFF
J gene: TRBJ2-1
clone size: -
D gene: -
V gene: TRBV29-1

CDR3 DNA: TGTGCCAGCTCACCACGGCAGGGACTCGGAAACACCATATATTTT
CDR3 protein: CASSPRQGLGNTIYF
J gene: TRBJ1-3
clone size: few
D gene: -
V gene: TRBV18

CDR3 DNA: TGTGCCACCCTCCGACGGGACCGCGGGGGGACCCAGTACTTC
CDR3 protein: CATLRRDRGGTQYF
J gene: TRBJ2-5
clone size: -
D gene: TRBD2
V gene: TRBV6-5

CDR3 DNA: TGTGCCTGGAGTGGTCGGTGGGCTGGCTATGGCTACACCTTC
CDR3 protein: CAWSGRWAGYGYTF
J gene: TRBJ1-2
clone size: few
D gene: -
V gene: TRBV30

CDR3 DNA: TGTGCCAGCAGTCCGGGACCCCAGAGGGACGAGCAGTACTTC
CDR3 protein: CASSPGPQRDEQYF
J gene: TRBJ2-7
clone size: -
D gene: -
V gene: TRBV7-9

CDR3 DNA: TGTGCCAGCAGCGTCGACAGCTCTACTAACTATGGCTACACCTTC
CDR3 protein: CASSVDSSTNYGYTF
J gene: TRBJ1-2
clone size: -
D gene: -
V gene: TRBV9

CDR3 DNA: TGCGCCAGCAGAGGGACTTTAAGCTCCTACGAGCAGTACTTC
CDR3 protein: CASRGTLSSYEQYF
J gene: TRBJ2-7
clone size: -
D gene: -
V gene: TRBV5-1

CDR3 DNA: TGTGCCAGCAGTGAAACTTGGAGCCAAGAGACCCAGTACTTC
CDR3 protein: CASSETWSQETQYF
J gene: TRBJ2-5
clone size: -
D gene: -
V gene: TRBV6-1

CDR3 DNA: TGTGCCAGCAGCGATGCGAGCCTTACCTTGGGGACAGATACGCAGTATTTT
CDR3 protein: CASSDASLTLGTDTQYF
J gene: TRBJ2-3
clone size: -
D gene: -
V gene: TRBV7-9

CDR3 DNA: TGTGCCAGCAGCTTAGGGGACAGGTATACTGAAGCTTTCTTT
CDR3 protein: CASSLGDRYTEAFF
J gene: TRBJ1-1
clone size: few
D gene: TRBD1
V gene: TRBV7-9

CDR3 DNA: TGTGCCAGCAGGAGGGGGGGCCCAAACACTGAAGCTTTCTTT
CDR3 protein: CASRRGGPNTEAFF
J gene: TRBJ1-1
clone size: once
D gene: -
V gene: TRBV28

CDR3 DNA: TGTGCCAGCAGCTCAAGGACTAGCGGGAGAGGAAATGAGCAGTTCTTC
CDR3 protein: CASSSRTSGRGNEQFF
J gene: TRBJ2-1
clone size: -
D gene: TRBD2
V gene: TRBV5-4

CDR3 DNA: TGTGCCAGCAGTTTTCCGACAGGGGGGAGTCAGCCCCAGCATTTT
CDR3 protein: CASSFPTGGSQPQHF
J gene: TRBJ1-5
clone size: -
D gene: TRBD1
V gene: TRBV28

CDR3 DNA: TGTGCCTGGAGCACGGGACAGATCACCGGGGAGCTGTTTTTT
CDR3 protein: CAWSTGQITGELFF
J gene: TRBJ2-2
clone size: -
D gene: TRBD1
V gene: TRBV30

CDR3 DNA: TGTGCCAGCAGTTACGAGGGGGTCAGGGACACCATATATTTT
CDR3 protein: CASSYEGVRDTIYF
J gene: TRBJ1-3
clone size: -
D gene: -
V gene: TRBV6-6

CDR3 DNA: TGTGCCAGCAGCTTATCCCCAGGGACCCAGTACTTC
CDR3 protein: CASSLSPGTQYF
J gene: TRBJ2-5
clone size: -
D gene: -
V gene: TRBV7-2

CDR3 DNA: TGCGCCAGCACCCTCGTAGCGGGCCCCCAAGAGACCCAGTACTTC
CDR3 protein: CASTLVAGPQETQYF
J gene: TRBJ2-5
clone size: -
D gene: TRBD2
V gene: TRBV5-1

CDR3 DNA: TGTGCCAGCAGCGTAGGGGGGGAGAACACTGAAGCTTTCTTT
CDR3 protein: CASSVGGENTEAFF
J gene: TRBJ1-1
clone size: -
D gene: -
V gene: TRBV9

CDR3 DNA: TGCGCCAGCAGCGACCCACAGGGAGAAGGGGACATTCAGTACTTC
CDR3 protein: CASSDPQGEGDIQYF
J gene: TRBJ2-4
clone size: -
D gene: -
V gene: TRBV5-1

CDR3 DNA: TGTGCCACCAGCAGAGATGACAGGGGGACGTATCAGCCCCAGCATTTT
CDR3 protein: CATSRDDRGTYQPQHF
J gene: TRBJ1-5
clone size: -
D gene: TRBD1
V gene: TRBV15

CDR3 DNA: TGTGCCAGCAGCGTAGGGAGGGCGTTAAATGAGCAGTTCTTC
CDR3 protein: CASSVGRALNEQFF
J gene: TRBJ2-1
clone size: -
D gene: -
V gene: TRBV9

CDR3 DNA: TGCGCCAGCAGCCCCGCGCTCAGGGGGCCAGCTTTCTTT
CDR3 protein: CASSPALRGPAFF
J gene: TRBJ1-1
clone size: once
D gene: TRBD1
V gene: TRBV4-3

CDR3 DNA: TGTGCCAGTAGTACCCTAGACAGACTAAACACCGGGGAGCTGTTTTTT
CDR3 protein: CASSTLDRLNTGELFF
J gene: TRBJ2-2
clone size: -
D gene: -
V gene: TRBV19

CDR3 DNA: TGTGCCACCAGCAGAGACGCCTATTCATGGACTCATTACGAGCAGTACTTC
CDR3 protein: CATSRDAYSWTHYEQYF
J gene: TRBJ2-7
clone size: -
D gene: -
V gene: TRBV15

CDR3 DNA: TGTGCCAGCTCACCAATGCCCAGGGGCAATAACTATGGCTACACCTTC
CDR3 protein: CASSPMPRGNNYGYTF
J gene: TRBJ1-2
clone size: -
D gene: -
V gene: TRBV18

CDR3 DNA: TGTGCCAGCAGTTTATATCAGGGGGGACAGCCCCAGCATTTT
CDR3 protein: CASSLYQGGQPQHF
J gene: TRBJ1-5
clone size: -
D gene: TRBD1
V gene: TRBV28

CDR3 DNA: TGTGCCAGCAGCTTAACATCGGCAGGGGCGTCGACTGAAGCTTTCTTT
CDR3 protein: CASSLTSAGASTEAFF
J gene: TRBJ1-1
clone size: -
D gene: -
V gene: TRBV11-2

CDR3 DNA: TGTGCCAGCAGCTTACTACCCCGAGTTAGTGAGCAGTTCTTC
CDR3 protein: CASSLLPRVSEQFF
J gene: TRBJ2-1
clone size: -
D gene: -
V gene: TRBV7-3

CDR3 DNA: TGTGCCAGCTCTCCCGGGACAGGCGTTCCGAACACCGGGGAGCTGTTTTTT
CDR3 protein: CASSPGTGVPNTGELFF
J gene: TRBJ2-2
clone size: -
D gene: TRBD1
V gene: TRBV18

CDR3 DNA: TGTGCCAGCAGTTCAACAAACCCCGCCGTACCTTTCTTT
CDR3 protein: CASSSTNPAVPFF
J gene: TRBJ1-1
clone size: -
D gene: -
V gene: TRBV28

CDR3 DNA: TGTGCCAGCAGCACTAGCGGGACGAACTCTGGGGCCAACGTCCTGACTTTC
CDR3 protein: CASSTSGTNSGANVLTF
J gene: TRBJ2-6
clone size: -
D gene: TRBD2
V gene: TRBV2

CDR3 DNA: TGTGCCAGCAGTTTAACCCAGGCTAGCTCTGGAAACACCATATATTTT
CDR3 protein: CASSLTQASSGNTIYF
J gene: TRBJ1-3
clone size: -
D gene: -
V gene: TRBV27

CDR3 DNA: TGTGCCAGCAGTTCCCCCTCGGGACAGGGTTCCTACGAGCAGTACTTC
CDR3 protein: CASSSPSGQGSYEQYF
J gene: TRBJ2-7
clone size: -
D gene: TRBD1
V gene: TRBV28

CDR3 DNA: TGTGCCAGCAGCTTAACCGGCGGATCGAACTATGGCTACACCTTC
CDR3 protein: CASSLTGGSNYGYTF
J gene: TRBJ1-2
clone size: -
D gene: -
V gene: TRBV7-3

CDR3 DNA: TGCGCCAGCAGCTTGACGGACAGGTCAAACACCGGGGAGCTGTTTTTT
CDR3 protein: CASSLTDRSNTGELFF
J gene: TRBJ2-2
clone size: -
D gene: TRBD1
V gene: TRBV5-1

CDR3 DNA: TGCGCCAGCAGCCTGACGTTCTCCTACGAGCAGTACTTC
CDR3 protein: CASSLTFSYEQYF
J gene: TRBJ2-7
clone size: -
D gene: -
V gene: TRBV5-1

CDR3 DNA: TGTGCCATCAGTGAGAAGGGGACAGTTAATGAAAAACTGTTTTTT
CDR3 protein: CAISEKGTVNEKLFF
J gene: TRBJ1-4
clone size: -
D gene: TRBD1
V gene: TRBV10-3

CDR3 DNA: TGTGCCAGCAGTGTAGATGGGGTCAATCAGCCCCAGCATTTT
CDR3 protein: CASSVDGVNQPQHF
J gene: TRBJ1-5
clone size: once
D gene: -
V gene: TRBV2

CDR3 DNA: TGTGCCAGCACCAGGCGTGATCCTAGCACAGATACGCAGTATTTT
CDR3 protein: CASTRRDPSTDTQYF
J gene: TRBJ2-3
clone size: -
D gene: -
V gene: TRBV27

CDR3 DNA: TGTGCCAGCAGCCCTAACCGCAATGCACGGGAGACCCAGTACTTC
CDR3 protein: CASSPNRNARETQYF
J gene: TRBJ2-5
clone size: -
D gene: -
V gene: TRBV7-8

CDR3 DNA: TGTGCCAGCAGTTTTATACAGTGGGAGGACTATGGCTACACCTTC
CDR3 protein: CASSFIQWEDYGYTF
J gene: TRBJ1-2
clone size: few
D gene: -
V gene: TRBV11-2

CDR3 DNA: TGCGCCAGCAGTGAGTCGAGCAAAAACATTCAGTACTTC
CDR3 protein: CASSESSKNIQYF
J gene: TRBJ2-4
clone size: few
D gene: -
V gene: TRBV10-1

CDR3 DNA: TGTGCCAGCAGCCTGGGCCTAGCGAATGAGCAGTTCTTC
CDR3 protein: CASSLGLANEQFF
J gene: TRBJ2-1
clone size: -
D gene: -
V gene: TRBV5-4

CDR3 DNA: TGTGCCAGCACCGGGGACAGGAACTATGGCTACACCTTC
CDR3 protein: CASTGDRNYGYTF
J gene: TRBJ1-2
clone size: -
D gene: TRBD1
V gene: TRBV28

CDR3 DNA: TGCGCCAGCAGCTTCGGACAGGCCGAGACGGGGCAGTACTTC
CDR3 protein: CASSFGQAETGQYF
J gene: TRBJ2-7
clone size: -
D gene: TRBD1
V gene: TRBV5-1

CDR3 DNA: TGTGCCAGCAGCTTAGATAGCAGGGAATATCAGCCCCAGCATTTT
CDR3 protein: CASSLDSREYQPQHF
J gene: TRBJ1-5
clone size: -
D gene: -
V gene: TRBV7-2